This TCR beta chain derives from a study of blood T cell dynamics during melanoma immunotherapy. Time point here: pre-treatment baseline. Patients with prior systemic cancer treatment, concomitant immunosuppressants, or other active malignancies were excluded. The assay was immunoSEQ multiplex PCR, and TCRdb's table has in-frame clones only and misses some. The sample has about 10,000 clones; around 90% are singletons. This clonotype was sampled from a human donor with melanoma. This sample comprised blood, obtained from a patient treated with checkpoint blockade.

The CDR3 spells CASSPPGTAPGELFF. CDR3 sequence (DNA): TGTGCCAGCAGCCCCCCCGGGACAGCCCCCGGGGAGCTGTTTTTT. This chain links TRBV28 with TRBJ2-2; 7 nucleotides agree with TRBD1. CDR3 size: 15 residues. J was trimmed by 6 bases and V by 6 bases; bases with no gene match: 10. Germline V CDR1 and CDR2: MDHEN, SYDVKM.